What follows are 28 T cell receptor beta chains derived from one specimen sequenced in a study of CD8 T cell repertoires and HIV-1 epitope variants. Clones were read by immunoSEQ multiplex PCR, and TCRdb kept only the in-frame ones, dropping some. The data contain some 5,700 clones, 67% of them singletons. Their antigens remain unidentified. Sequenced material: cultured CD8+ T cells derived from PBMCs. The receptors were sampled from a male donor with HIV.

This sequence joins TRBV4-3 and TRBJ2-3; D might be TRBD1 or TRBD2, each matching 5 bases. Trimming shortened V by 5 bases and J by 1 base, and 22 bases separated the two germline ends. The CDR3 is made up of 18 amino acids. Germline assignment: CDR1 LGHNA and CDR2 YSLEER. Here the CDR3 DNA reads TGCGCCAGCAGCAGAGACCTCCGGGACCCCCGGCGCACAGATACGCAGTATTTT. Protein: CASSRDLRDPRRTDTQYF.

V usage is TRBV4-1 and J usage is TRBJ1-1, with D hard to call. The CDR3 sequence is 15 residues long. V dropped 0 bases and J dropped 6 bases, with 14 bases sitting between them. CDR1 and CDR2 from the germline V gene are MGHRA and YSYEKL. The CDR3 DNA reads TGCGCCAGCAGCCAAGATAACAGTTTCCTCCCTGAAGCTTTCTTT. This gives the protein CASSQDNSFLPEAFF.

The rearrangement joins TRBV4-3 to TRBJ1-1, with D perhaps TRBD1 (6 bases). V shed 2 bases and J shed 2 bases, with 12 bases lying between them. The CDR3 is 15 residues long. The V gene's germline CDR1 is LGHNA and CDR2 YSLEER. CDR3 region: CASSQTTRGNTEAFF. The CDR3, as DNA: TGCGCCAGCAGCCAAACTACCAGGGGAAACACTGAAGCTTTCTTT.

The CDR3 sequence: CASSQGPTEAFF. The CDR3, as DNA: TGTGCCAGTAGTCAGGGTCCCACTGAAGCTTTCTTT. This sequence joins TRBV19 and TRBJ1-1, with a weak D call TRBD1 (5 bases). The CDR3 consists of 12 residues. Trimming took off 5 bases at V and 4 bases at J, with 8 bases between the two ends. Germline values: CDR1 LNHDA, CDR2 SQIVND (reference sequence).

This clone was seen once. This specimen includes other DNA sequences encoding the same CDR3. The V gene is TRBV5-1, the J gene TRBJ2-2; D unclear. This CDR3 comprises 12 residues. CDR1 is SGHRS and CDR2 is YFSETQ in the germline V gene. Trimming pared 0 bases from V and 8 bases from J, leaving 5 bases between. DNA for the CDR3: TGCGCCAGCAGCTTGGTGGCGGGGGAGCTGTTTTTT. Protein sequence: CASSLVAGELFF.

The chain links TRBV6-5 to TRBJ2-7; 7 bases are a match to TRBD1. The germline CDR1 and CDR2 sequences are MNHEY and SVGAGI. V lost 2 bases to trimming and J lost 5 bases; unmatched junction nucleotides: 3. The CDR3 totals 13 residues. CDR3 DNA sequence: TGTGCCAGCAGTTACCAGGGGGTGAACGAGCAGTACTTC. This sequence encodes CASSYQGVNEQYF.

V and J are TRBV6-5 and TRBJ2-5; D not certain. Trimming left V 3 bases short and J 5 bases short, with 4 bases between. This CDR3 has 11 amino acids. CDR1 and CDR2 from the germline V gene are MNHEY and SVGAGI. The CDR3 protein is CASSYGETQYF. The CDR3 DNA reads as TGTGCCAGCAGTTATGGGGAGACCCAGTACTTC.

The table lists this clone with a count of one. The chain is built from TRBV27 and TRBJ2-1; a weak D match, TRBD2 (6 bases). The CDR3 has 15 residues. Trimming took 5 bases from V and 6 from J, leaving 17 bases between them. CDR1 is MNHEY and CDR2 is SMNVEV in the germline V gene (reference sequence). The CDR3 is CASSDASAGSNEQFF. In DNA form, the CDR3 reads TGTGCCAGCAGTGATGCTAGCGCTGGATCCAATGAGCAGTTCTTC.

The genes are TRBV5-5 and TRBJ2-6; no clear D gene. The V end lost 6 bases, the J end lost 5 bases, and 21 bases lay between the germline ends. Germline values: CDR1 SGHKS, CDR2 YYEKEE (reference sequence). The CDR3 spans 17 residues. The CDR3 sequence: CASNGIVAQSRANVLTF. The CDR3 bases are TGTGCCAGCAACGGTATTGTCGCACAAAGTCGGGCCAACGTCCTGACTTTC. The full variable domain, in which reference TRBV5-5 and TRBJ2-6 provide the parts outside the CDR3, is DAGVTQSPTHLIKTRGQQVTLRCSPISGHKSVSWYQQVLGQGPQFIFQYYEKEERGRGNFPDRFSARQFPNYSSELNVNALLLGDSALYLCASNGIVAQSRANVLTFGAGSRLTVL.

Judged by abundance, this clone is medium-sized (0.01 to 0.1%). The chain employs TRBV4-1 and TRBJ2-2, with D hard to call. This CDR3 has 14 residues. Germline V lookup: CDR1 MGHRA, CDR2 YSYEKL. Trimming took 0 bases from V and 1 from J, leaving 3 bases between them. The CDR3 bases are TGCGCCAGCAGCCAAGATGGGAACACCGGGGAGCTGTTTTTT. Translating gives CASSQDGNTGELFF.

The CDR3 DNA reads as TGTGCCAGCAGCGTAGCAGGGGGCGCCGGCACAGATACGCAGTATTTT. As protein: CASSVAGGAGTDTQYF. This chain connects TRBV9 to TRBJ2-3; TRBD1 aligns across 8 bases. In germline, CDR1 is SGDLS, CDR2 YYNGEE. The CDR3 spans 16 residues. V lost 0 bases, J lost 1 base, and 4 bases stayed unmatched.

The chain uses TRBV13 and TRBJ2-7; no clear D. V was trimmed by 4 bases and J by 6 bases, leaving 10 bases between them. Germline lookup yields CDR1 PRHDT and CDR2 FYEKMQ (reference sequence). This CDR3 is 12 amino acids long. CDR3 sequence: CASSSGPREQYF. CDR3 sequence (DNA): TGTGCCAGCAGCTCGGGCCCTCGCGAGCAGTACTTC.

This clone came up once. The chain is built from TRBV7-9 and TRBJ1-2, with D perhaps TRBD1 (6 bases). Germline-derived CDR1 and CDR2 are SEHNR and FQNEAQ (reference sequence). The CDR3 has 13 residues. The V end lost 1 base, the J end lost 8 bases, and 11 bases lay between the germline ends. This CDR3 is CASSLGGGGGYTF. The DNA for the CDR3 is TGTGCCAGCAGCTTAGGAGGCGGGGGCGGCTACACCTTC.

This clone appeared a few times. The chain combines TRBV29-1 with TRBJ1-1; no reliable D call. The CDR3 extends over 11 amino acids. Germline V gene sequence: CDR1 SQVTM, CDR2 ANQGSEA. Trimming took off 3 bases at V and 0 bases at J, with 2 bases between the two ends. In DNA form, the CDR3 reads TGCAGCGTTGAGGTGAACACTGAAGCTTTCTTT. Protein: CSVEVNTEAFF.

This clone was counted a single time. This chain joins TRBV4-3 and TRBJ1-1; D is unclear. The CDR3 length is 16 residues. Germline lookup yields CDR1 LGHNA and CDR2 YSLEER. V was trimmed by 0 bases and J by 2 bases, leaving 13 bases between them. Here the CDR3 DNA reads TGCGCCAGCAGCCAAGAGGTGGGAATGGAAAACACTGAAGCTTTCTTT. This gives the protein CASSQEVGMENTEAFF.

Only one count was recorded for this clone. V and J are TRBV9 and TRBJ1-1; tentatively, D is TRBD1 (5 bases). The CDR3 is 14 amino acids. Germline V CDR1 and CDR2: SGDLS, YYNGEE. The germline V and J ends were trimmed by 2 bases and 0 bases, with 8 bases remaining between them. The CDR3, as DNA: TGTGCCAGCAGCGTTGGGGGGATGAACACTGAAGCTTTCTTT. Protein: CASSVGGMNTEAFF.

V is TRBV5-1 and J is TRBJ2-7; D unresolved. CDR1 SGHRS and CDR2 YFSETQ come from the germline V gene. Trimming took off 1 base at V and 3 bases at J, with 20 bases between the two ends. The length of the CDR3 is 17 residues. This CDR3 is CASSLTKGRQLIYEQYF. The CDR3 DNA reads as TGCGCCAGCAGCTTGACCAAGGGAAGGCAGCTTATCTACGAGCAGTACTTC.

This chain links TRBV19 with TRBJ2-7, with D uncertain. From germline, CDR1 is LNHDA and CDR2 SQIVND (reference sequence). V was trimmed by 5 bases and J by 3 bases, leaving 14 bases between them. CDR3 length equals 14 residues. Here the CDR3 reads CASSPDAGIYEQYF. The CDR3 nucleotides read TGTGCCAGTAGTCCGGACGCAGGAATCTACGAGCAGTACTTC.

The chain couples TRBV4-3 to TRBJ2-2, with D possibly being TRBD1 or TRBD2 (5 bases each). The CDR3 sequence is 15 residues long. The germline gives CDR1 LGHNA, CDR2 YSLEER. V shed 1 base and J shed 7 bases, with 13 bases lying between them. The CDR3 loop reads CASSQVQGGFGELFF. The CDR3 DNA is TGCGCCAGCAGCCAAGTGCAGGGCGGGTTCGGGGAGCTGTTTTTT.

The V call is TRBV28, the J call TRBJ2-1; D is uncertain. The CDR3 covers 14 residues. Trimming removed 3 bases from V and 0 bases from J, with 6 bases in between. CDR1 is MDHEN, CDR2 SYDVKM, per germline. The CDR3 DNA is TGTGCCAGCAGTTTTCGGAGCTCCTACAATGAGCAGTTCTTC. It codes for CASSFRSSYNEQFF.

Only a few counts were recorded for this clone. The chain joins TRBV4-2 to TRBJ2-7; the match to TRBD2 covers 9 bases. The CDR3 is 16 amino acids. Unmatched junction bases numbered 6, after V lost 0 bases and J lost 3 bases. From germline, CDR1 is LGHNA and CDR2 YNFKEQ. This chain's CDR3 is CASSQEAGLARYEQYF. CDR3 coding DNA: TGTGCCAGCAGCCAAGAGGCGGGACTAGCCCGCTACGAGCAGTACTTC.

The V gene is TRBV28, the J gene TRBJ1-5; the D gene is possibly TRBD1 (5 bases). Germline CDR1 and CDR2: MDHEN and SYDVKM. Deletions cut 2 bases from V and 2 bases from J, with 10 bases between. CDR3 size: 15 residues. The CDR3 DNA reads as TGTGCCAGCAGTTTAAGCAGGGTGGGCAATCAGCCCCAGCATTTT. This gives the protein CASSLSRVGNQPQHF.

The rearrangement uses TRBV19 and TRBJ1-1; D gene ambiguous. Germline V gives CDR1 LNHDA, CDR2 SQIVND (reference sequence). The CDR3 extends over 15 amino acids. The V end lost 9 bases, the J end lost 1 base, and 18 bases lay between the germline ends. The CDR3, as DNA: TGTGCCAGCAGTTCGATGGGTGGAGGGAACACTGAAGCTTTCTTT. It encodes CASSSMGGGNTEAFF.

The CDR3 spells CASSLDRLYEQYF. CDR3 nucleotides: TGTGCCAGCAGCTTGGACAGGCTCTACGAGCAGTACTTC. The rearrangement joins TRBV5-6 to TRBJ2-7; TRBD1 might be the D (5 bases). V was cut by 0 bases and J by 3 bases, with 7 bases left in between. The V gene's germline CDR1 is SGHDT and CDR2 YYEEEE. The CDR3 runs 13 residues.

The rearrangement links TRBV28 to TRBJ1-2; no clear D. CDR3 length: 13 residues. Trimming took off 1 base at V and 7 bases at J, with 10 bases between the two ends. Germline V gene data show CDR1 as MDHEN and CDR2 as SYDVKM. The CDR3, as DNA: TGTGCCAGCAGTTTATCCGGCGCCGGTGGCTACACCTTC. This gives the protein CASSLSGAGGYTF.

This clone was recorded once. This chain links TRBV6-5 with TRBJ2-1; D unresolved. The CDR3 is made up of 13 amino acids. Germline V CDR1 and CDR2: MNHEY, SVGAGI. The ends were cut back, 0 bases at V and 8 bases at J, with 8 bases in the middle. The DNA for the CDR3 is TGTGCCAGCAGTTACTCGTATTTTCATGAGCAGTTCTTC. Translation: CASSYSYFHEQFF.

This clone was seen a few times. The chain recombines TRBV7-8 with TRBJ2-4; possible D gene TRBD2, 6 bases. The CDR3 length is 12 residues. CDR1 SGHVS and CDR2 FQNEAQ come from the germline V gene. Deletions cut 11 bases from V and 5 bases from J, with 13 bases between. CDR3 DNA sequence: TGTGCCTTGGGGGAGGACCAAAACATTCAGTACTTC. It translates to CALGEDQNIQYF.

Here the CDR3 DNA reads TGTGCCAGCAGTTCCCTAGCGGGAGGGCTCTCCTACGAGCAGTACTTC. Translation gives CASSSLAGGLSYEQYF. This chain links TRBV28 with TRBJ2-7, with 12 bases fitting TRBD2. Germline values: CDR1 MDHEN, CDR2 SYDVKM. Trimming at V came to 4 bases and at J to 0 bases, leaving 4 bases not matched to a gene. This CDR3 has 16 amino acids.